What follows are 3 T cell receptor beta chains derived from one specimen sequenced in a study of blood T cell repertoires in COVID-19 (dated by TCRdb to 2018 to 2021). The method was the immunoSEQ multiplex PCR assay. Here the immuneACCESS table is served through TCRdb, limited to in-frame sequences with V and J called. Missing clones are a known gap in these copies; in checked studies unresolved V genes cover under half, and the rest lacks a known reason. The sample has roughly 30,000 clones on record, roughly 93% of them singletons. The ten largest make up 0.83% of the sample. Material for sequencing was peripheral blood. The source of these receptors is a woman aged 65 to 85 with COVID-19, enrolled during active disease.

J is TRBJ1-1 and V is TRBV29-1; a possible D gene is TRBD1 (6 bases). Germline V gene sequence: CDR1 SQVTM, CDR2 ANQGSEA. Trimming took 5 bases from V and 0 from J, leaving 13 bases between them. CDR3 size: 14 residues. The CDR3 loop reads CSVRAGAMNTEAFF. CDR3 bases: TGCAGCGTTCGGGCAGGGGCCATGAACACTGAAGCTTTCTTT.

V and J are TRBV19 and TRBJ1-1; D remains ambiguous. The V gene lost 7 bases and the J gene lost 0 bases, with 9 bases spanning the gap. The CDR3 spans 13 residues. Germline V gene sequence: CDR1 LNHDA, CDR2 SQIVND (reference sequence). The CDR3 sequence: CASMVAVNTEAFF. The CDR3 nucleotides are TGTGCCAGTATGGTAGCGGTGAACACTGAAGCTTTCTTT.

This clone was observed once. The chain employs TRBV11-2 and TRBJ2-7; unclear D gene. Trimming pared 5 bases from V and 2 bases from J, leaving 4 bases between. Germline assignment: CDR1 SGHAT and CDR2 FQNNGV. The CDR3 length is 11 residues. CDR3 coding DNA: TGTGCCAGCAGCCTTACCTACGAGCAGTACTTC. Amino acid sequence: CASSLTYEQYF.